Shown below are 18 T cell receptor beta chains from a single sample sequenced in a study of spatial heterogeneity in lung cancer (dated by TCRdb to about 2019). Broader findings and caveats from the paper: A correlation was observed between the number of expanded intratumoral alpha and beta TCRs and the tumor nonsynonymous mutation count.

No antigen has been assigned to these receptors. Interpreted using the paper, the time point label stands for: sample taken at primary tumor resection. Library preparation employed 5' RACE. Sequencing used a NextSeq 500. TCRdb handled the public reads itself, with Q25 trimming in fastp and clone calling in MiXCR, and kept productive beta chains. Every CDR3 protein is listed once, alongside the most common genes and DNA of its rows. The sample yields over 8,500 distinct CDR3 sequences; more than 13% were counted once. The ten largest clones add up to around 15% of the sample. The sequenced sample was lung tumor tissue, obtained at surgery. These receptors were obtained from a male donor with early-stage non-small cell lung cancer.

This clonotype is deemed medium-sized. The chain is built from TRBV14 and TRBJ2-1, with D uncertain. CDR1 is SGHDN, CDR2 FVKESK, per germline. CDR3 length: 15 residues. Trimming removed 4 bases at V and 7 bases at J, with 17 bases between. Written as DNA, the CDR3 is TGTGCCAGCAGCCTGGGCCTTCGAAGAGGAAATGAGCAGTTCTTC. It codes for CASSLGLRRGNEQFF.

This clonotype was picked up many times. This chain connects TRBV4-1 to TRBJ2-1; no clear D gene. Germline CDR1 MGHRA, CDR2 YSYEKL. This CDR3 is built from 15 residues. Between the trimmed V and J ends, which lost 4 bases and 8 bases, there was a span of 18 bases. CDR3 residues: CASSLTRPGIYEQFF. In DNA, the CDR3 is TGCGCCAGCAGCCTCACCCGGCCCGGTATCTATGAGCAGTTCTTC.

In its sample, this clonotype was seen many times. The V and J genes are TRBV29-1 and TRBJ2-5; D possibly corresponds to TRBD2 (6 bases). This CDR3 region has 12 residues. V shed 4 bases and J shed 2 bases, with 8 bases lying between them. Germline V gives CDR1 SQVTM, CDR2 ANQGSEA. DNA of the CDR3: TGCAGCGTTGGGGACTCACAAGAGACCCAGTACTTC. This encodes CSVGDSQETQYF.

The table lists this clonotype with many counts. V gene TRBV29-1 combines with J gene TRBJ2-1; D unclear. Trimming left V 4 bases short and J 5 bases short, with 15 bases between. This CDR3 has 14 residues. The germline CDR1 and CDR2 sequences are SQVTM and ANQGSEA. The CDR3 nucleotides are TGCAGCGTTGGACGGGTGAGGCACAACAATGAGCAGTTCTTC. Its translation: CSVGRVRHNNEQFF.

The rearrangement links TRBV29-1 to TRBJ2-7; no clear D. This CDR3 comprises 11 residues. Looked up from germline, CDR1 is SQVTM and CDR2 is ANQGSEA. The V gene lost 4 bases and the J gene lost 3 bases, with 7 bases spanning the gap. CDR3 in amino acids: CSVVQSYEQYF. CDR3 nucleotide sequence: TGCAGCGTTGTTCAAAGCTACGAGCAGTACTTC.

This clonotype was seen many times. As DNA, the CDR3 is TGTGCCAGCAGCCGGGGACTAGGGGACACAGATACGCAGTATTTT. It is translated as CASSRGLGDTDTQYF. The chain carries TRBV5-4 and TRBJ2-3; 8 positions agree with TRBD2. Germline V CDR1 and CDR2: SGHNT, YYREEE (reference sequence). Germline trimming cut 4 bases from V and 2 bases from J; bases unmatched to any gene: 6. The CDR3 is 15 amino acids.

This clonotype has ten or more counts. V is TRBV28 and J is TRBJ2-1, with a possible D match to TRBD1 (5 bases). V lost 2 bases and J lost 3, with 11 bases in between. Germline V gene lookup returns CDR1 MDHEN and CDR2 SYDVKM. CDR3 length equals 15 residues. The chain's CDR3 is CASSLQGKNYNEQFF. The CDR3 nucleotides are TGTGCCAGCAGTTTACAGGGAAAGAACTACAATGAGCAGTTCTTC.

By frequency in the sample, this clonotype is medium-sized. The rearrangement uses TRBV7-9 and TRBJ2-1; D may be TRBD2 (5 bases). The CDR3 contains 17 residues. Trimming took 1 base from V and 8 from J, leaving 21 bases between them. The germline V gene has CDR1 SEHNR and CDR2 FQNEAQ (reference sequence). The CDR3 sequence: CASSLVDLMRFWHEQFF. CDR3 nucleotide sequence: TGTGCCAGCAGCTTAGTGGACTTAATGCGATTTTGGCATGAGCAGTTCTTC.

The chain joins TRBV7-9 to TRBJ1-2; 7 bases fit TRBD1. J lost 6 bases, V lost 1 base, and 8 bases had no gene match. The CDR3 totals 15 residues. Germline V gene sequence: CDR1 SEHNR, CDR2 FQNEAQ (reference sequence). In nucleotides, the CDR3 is TGTGCCAGCAGCTTAGGCGACAGGGCGGTCGATGGCTACACCTTC. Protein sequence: CASSLGDRAVDGYTF.

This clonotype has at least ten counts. CDR3 region: CSLGQGGLGTEAFF. CDR3 bases: TGCAGCCTTGGACAGGGGGGTTTGGGGACTGAAGCTTTCTTT. The rearrangement joins TRBV29-1 to TRBJ1-1, with 10 positions matching TRBD1. This CDR3 spans 14 amino acids. Per the germline V gene, CDR1 is SQVTM and CDR2 is ANQGSEA. The junction had 11 bases not matched to a gene; V was cut back by 8 bases and J by 5 bases.

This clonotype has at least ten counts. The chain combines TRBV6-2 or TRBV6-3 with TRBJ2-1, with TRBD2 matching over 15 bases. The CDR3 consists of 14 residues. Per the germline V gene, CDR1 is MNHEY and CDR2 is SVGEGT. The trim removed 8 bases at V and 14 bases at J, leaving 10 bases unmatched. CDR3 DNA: TGTGCCAGCGGCGAGGGACTAGCGGGAGGAGGGAAGTTCTTC. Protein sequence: CASGEGLAGGGKFF.

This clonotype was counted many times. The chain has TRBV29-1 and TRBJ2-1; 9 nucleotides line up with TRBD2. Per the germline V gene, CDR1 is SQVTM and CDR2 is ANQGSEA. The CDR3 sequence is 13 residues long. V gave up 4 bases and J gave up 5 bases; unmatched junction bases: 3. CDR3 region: CSVAQRGDNEQFF. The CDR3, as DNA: TGCAGCGTTGCCCAGCGGGGGGACAATGAGCAGTTCTTC.

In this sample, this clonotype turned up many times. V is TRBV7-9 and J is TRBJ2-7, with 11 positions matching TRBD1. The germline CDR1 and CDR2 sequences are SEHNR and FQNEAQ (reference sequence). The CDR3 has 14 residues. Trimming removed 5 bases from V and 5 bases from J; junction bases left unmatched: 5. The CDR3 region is CASSTGQGAHEQYF. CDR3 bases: TGTGCCAGCAGCACCGGACAGGGGGCCCACGAGCAGTACTTC.

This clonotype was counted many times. Here the CDR3 DNA reads TGTGCCAGCAGCAGCCGACTAGCGGGGGGCACAGATACGCAGTATTTT. Translation: CASSSRLAGGTDTQYF. The chain joins TRBV11-2 to TRBJ2-3; 12 bases map to TRBD2. Germline CDR1 reads SGHAT; CDR2 reads FQNNGV. V lost 5 bases to trimming and J lost 1 base; unmatched junction nucleotides: 4. The CDR3 sequence is 16 residues long.

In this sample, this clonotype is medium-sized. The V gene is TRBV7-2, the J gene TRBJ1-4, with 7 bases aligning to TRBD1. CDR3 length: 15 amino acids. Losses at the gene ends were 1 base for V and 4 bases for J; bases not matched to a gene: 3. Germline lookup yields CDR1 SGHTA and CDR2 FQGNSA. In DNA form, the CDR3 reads TGTGCCAGCAGCTTAGACGGACAGGTTAATGAAAAACTGTTTTTT. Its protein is CASSLDGQVNEKLFF.

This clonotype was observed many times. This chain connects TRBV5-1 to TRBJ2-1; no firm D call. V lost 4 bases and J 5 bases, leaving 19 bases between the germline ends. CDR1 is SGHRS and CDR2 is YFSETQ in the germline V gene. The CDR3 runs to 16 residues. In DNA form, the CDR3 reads TGCGCCAGCAGCACCCAAGGACCTCCACTCCACAATGAGCAGTTCTTC. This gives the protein CASSTQGPPLHNEQFF.

The CDR3, as DNA: TGTGCCAGCAGCTCCCGACAGGGTATCACTGAAGCTTTCTTT. It is translated as CASSSRQGITEAFF. This chain uses TRBV9 with TRBJ1-1, with 7 bases lining up with TRBD1. Germline V gene lookup returns CDR1 SGDLS and CDR2 YYNGEE. CDR3 length: 14 amino acids. J gave up 4 bases and V 4 bases, and 7 bases lay outside the gene matches. The complete variable domain, with remaining parts taken from reference TRBV9 and TRBJ1-1, reads DSGVTQTPKHLITATGQRVTLRCSPRSGDLSVYWYQQSLDQGLQFLIQYYNGEERAKGNILERFSAQQFPDLHSELNLSSLELGDSALYFCASSSRQGITEAFFGQGTRLTVV.

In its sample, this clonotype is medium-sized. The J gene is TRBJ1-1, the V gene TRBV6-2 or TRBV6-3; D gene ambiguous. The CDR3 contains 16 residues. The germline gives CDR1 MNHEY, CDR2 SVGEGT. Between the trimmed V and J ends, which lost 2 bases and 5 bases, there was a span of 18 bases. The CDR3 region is CASSYTIVWGSTEAFF. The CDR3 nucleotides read TGTGCCAGCAGTTACACTATTGTTTGGGGATCTACTGAAGCTTTCTTT.